The subject of this entry is one TCR beta chain. The target antigen is unknown. The V gene's germline CDR1 is MNHEY and CDR2 SVGAGI. The CDR3 totals 14 residues. The V end was cut by 3 bases, the J end by 2 bases, with 11 bases between. CD45RO-negative, CCR7-positively selected cells formed the naive CD8 fraction, excluding terminally differentiated effector memory CD45RA+ cells. The repertoire was sequenced with immunoSEQ multiplex PCR; TCRdb's copy has only in-frame clones and lacks some. The sample contains 1.5 million to 2.5 million clones, roughly 94% of which appear only once. This specimen belongs to a study of shared clonotypes between healthy human individuals. Study-level points and caveats: Naive subsets usually exceeded memory subsets in estimated richness. Of the naive CD4 clonotypes, roughly 5.5% were shared across a few donors. How much donors shared clonotypes was expected to be affected by sequencing depth.

The specimen was naive CD8+ T cells sorted from blood. The V call is TRBV6-5, the J call TRBJ2-7; possibly TRBD2 for D (5 bases). The receptor was isolated from a young man in good health. The CDR3 DNA follows: TGTGCCAGCAGTTATAACGAGGGCCCCTACGAGCAGTACTTC. This sequence encodes CASSYNEGPYEQYF.